Presented here are 9 T cell receptor beta chains from one specimen sequenced in a study of blood T cell repertoires in COVID-19. TCRdb's copy holds only in-frame clones and misses some; the assay was immunoSEQ multiplex PCR. The sample lists some 120,000 clones; about 89% were seen once. The material sequenced was peripheral blood. The origin of the receptors is a human donor with acute or convalescent COVID-19. The donor label of this sample is uncertain.

The V call is TRBV4-2, the J call TRBJ1-5; D is possibly TRBD1 (5 bases). Germline-derived CDR1 and CDR2 are LGHNA and YNFKEQ. V was shortened by 1 base and J by 0 bases, with 13 bases between the two germline ends. This CDR3 spans 17 amino acids. The CDR3 loop is CASSQVMGGDSNQPQHF. The CDR3 nucleotides are TGTGCCAGCAGCCAAGTAATGGGGGGGGATAGCAATCAGCCCCAGCATTTT.

V is TRBV14 and J is TRBJ1-2; unclear D gene. Trimming removed 2 bases from V and 4 bases from J, with 8 bases in between. Germline V gene sequence: CDR1 SGHDN, CDR2 FVKESK. The CDR3 is made up of 13 amino acids. The CDR3 protein is CASSQLTGYGYTF. CDR3 coding DNA: TGTGCCAGCAGCCAATTGACGGGCTATGGCTACACCTTC.

This chain uses TRBV27 with TRBJ2-3, with D unclear. The CDR3 sequence is 14 residues long. Germline CDR1 MNHEY, CDR2 SMNVEV (reference sequence). V lost 3 bases to trimming and J lost 1 base, with 8 bases between them. The CDR3 nucleotides read TGTGCCAGCAGTTTTGGTCCGGGCACAGATACGCAGTATTTT. Residues: CASSFGPGTDTQYF.

V usage is TRBV6-5 and J usage is TRBJ1-5, with D tentatively TRBD1 (5 bases). CDR1 is MNHEY, CDR2 SVGAGI, per germline. The CDR3 has 13 residues. The V end lost 9 bases, the J end lost 4 bases, and 13 bases lay between the germline ends. The CDR3 is CASARDGNQPQHF. The CDR3 DNA follows: TGTGCCAGTGCCAGGGATGGAAATCAGCCCCAGCATTTT.

The sample holds a few counts of this clone. J is TRBJ1-2 and V is TRBV18; 10 nucleotides line up with TRBD1. CDR3 size: 17 residues. Germline lookup yields CDR1 KGHSH and CDR2 LQKENI. Trimming cost V 0 bases and J 8 bases; bases outside gene matches: 12. The CDR3 reads CASSPPGIRQGAGGYTF. The CDR3 region has the DNA TGTGCCAGCTCACCACCGGGGATACGACAGGGGGCGGGCGGCTACACCTTC.

The rearrangement uses TRBV3-1 (or the pseudogene TRBV3-2) and TRBJ1-5; D remains ambiguous. Germline V gives CDR1 LGHDT, CDR2 YNNKEL (reference sequence). With 6 bases removed from V and 0 bases from J, the gap between germline ends came to 6 bases. The CDR3 is 13 amino acids. CDR3 amino acids: CASSAGSNQPQHF. The CDR3 DNA is TGTGCCAGCAGTGCAGGTAGCAATCAGCCCCAGCATTTT.

The rearrangement links TRBV7-8 to TRBJ2-5; 9 bases match TRBD1. The V gene end was trimmed by 5 bases and the J gene end by 7 bases; junction bases not matched to a gene: 11. The germline gives CDR1 SGHVS, CDR2 FQNEAQ. The CDR3 has 15 amino acids. CDR3 sequence reads: CASSQTGTGRGTQYF. For the CDR3, the DNA is TGTGCCAGCAGCCAAACCGGGACAGGGAGAGGGACCCAGTACTTC.

The chain recombines TRBV7-2 with TRBJ2-4, with 9 positions matching TRBD1. This CDR3 is 14 amino acids long. With V trimmed by 1 base and J by 8 bases, 3 bases remained unmatched. CDR1 is SGHTA and CDR2 is FQGNSA in the germline V gene. The CDR3, as DNA: TGTGCCAGCAGCTTAGGACAGGGGGAGGACATTCAGTACTTC. This gives the protein CASSLGQGEDIQYF.

The rearrangement links TRBV9 to TRBJ2-1; 10 bases are shared with TRBD2. The germline V gene encodes CDR1 SGDLS and CDR2 YYNGEE. The junction had 10 bases not matched to a gene; V was cut back by 2 bases and J by 8 bases. The CDR3 extends over 16 amino acids. Written as DNA, the CDR3 is TGTGCCAGCAGCGTGGATCCGGGACTAGCGAAGCATGAGCAGTTCTTC. The encoded protein is CASSVDPGLAKHEQFF.